Shown below are 19 T cell receptor beta chains from a single sample sequenced in a study of siplizumab effects on memory and regulatory T cells. Generated by immunoSEQ multiplex PCR, the TCRdb table keeps only in-frame clones and is missing some. The sample has tens of thousands of clones; just over 95% are singletons. Sequencing was carried out using naive CD8+ T cells sorted from blood. Receptors originate from a human donor in good health.

With regard to this clone: The sample holds other DNA sequences that translate to the same CDR3. This sequence joins TRBV5-4 and TRBJ2-1; D gene uncertain. The CDR3 spans 14 residues. V was cut by 0 bases and J by 0 bases, with 4 bases left in between. In germline, CDR1 is SGHNT, CDR2 YYREEE (reference sequence). Here the CDR3 reads CASSLGTSYNEQFF. For the CDR3, the DNA is TGTGCCAGCAGCTTGGGGACCTCCTACAATGAGCAGTTCTTC.

This chain links TRBV11-1 with TRBJ2-7; D uncertain. Per the germline V gene, CDR1 is SGHAT and CDR2 is FQDESV (reference sequence). V lost 2 bases to trimming and J lost 5 bases, with 7 bases between them. CDR3 length: 12 residues. This CDR3 reads CASSLKGHEQYF. The CDR3 DNA sequence: TGTGCCAGCAGCTTAAAGGGCCACGAGCAGTACTTC.

This chain uses TRBV28 with TRBJ2-5; D is ambiguous. In germline, CDR1 is MDHEN, CDR2 SYDVKM. V was shortened by 2 bases and J by 2 bases, with 6 bases between the two germline ends. This CDR3 is built from 13 residues. The CDR3 reads CASSLTEQETQYF. In nucleotides, the CDR3 is TGTGCCAGCAGTTTAACCGAGCAAGAGACCCAGTACTTC.

This CDR3 is CASRITGPSNQPQHF. CDR3 in DNA: TGTGCCTCCAGGATCACAGGGCCCAGCAATCAGCCCCAGCATTTT. The chain recombines TRBV14 with TRBJ1-5; a possible D gene is TRBD1 (6 bases). The V gene lost 11 bases and the J gene lost 1 base, with 18 bases spanning the gap. Germline loops: CDR1 SGHDN, CDR2 FVKESK. CDR3 size: 15 residues.

This clone was counted once. The rearrangement uses TRBV20-1 and TRBJ1-2, with D hard to call. Trimming took 3 bases from V and 6 from J, leaving 8 bases between them. The germline V gene encodes CDR1 DFQATT and CDR2 SNEGSKA (reference sequence). This CDR3 region has 11 residues. The CDR3 loop reads CSARQIDGYTF. Written as DNA, the CDR3 is TGCAGTGCTAGGCAGATTGATGGCTACACCTTC.

This clone was counted a single time. The CDR3: CASSLVGDTGNTIYF. CDR3 coding DNA: TGTGCCAGCAGCTTAGTCGGAGATACTGGAAACACCATATATTTT. The chain is built from TRBV7-9 and TRBJ1-3; D is unresolved. The CDR3 runs 15 residues. V lost 1 base to trimming and J lost 2 bases, with 9 bases between them. Germline assignment: CDR1 SEHNR and CDR2 FQNEAQ (reference sequence).

The CDR3 DNA reads TGTGCCAGCAGCGCTACAAACACCGGGGAGCTGTTTTTT. Translation: CASSATNTGELFF. The genes are TRBV9 and TRBJ2-2; D gene ambiguous. The germline V gene encodes CDR1 SGDLS and CDR2 YYNGEE. The CDR3 totals 13 residues. V shed 3 bases and J shed 2 bases, with 5 bases lying between them.

This chain connects TRBV6-6 to TRBJ1-5; TRBD1 is a possible D gene (6 bases). The V gene's germline CDR1 is MNHNY and CDR2 SVGAGI (reference sequence). Trimming shortened V by 0 bases and J by 5 bases, and 14 bases separated the two germline ends. This CDR3 has 16 residues. The CDR3, as DNA: TGTGCCAGCAGTTACTCCAGGGGTCGGGGGGATCAGCCCCAGCATTTT. Translation: CASSYSRGRGDQPQHF.

This clone has a single count. The chain joins TRBV19 to TRBJ2-7; TRBD1 might be the D (6 bases). Germline V gene data show CDR1 as LNHDA and CDR2 as SQIVND (reference sequence). This CDR3 comprises 15 residues. V was pared by 1 base and J by 0 bases, with 10 bases between. CDR3 region: CASSIGQGISYEQYF. The CDR3 DNA follows: TGTGCCAGTAGTATAGGGCAGGGGATCTCCTACGAGCAGTACTTC.

This chain joins TRBV4-3 and TRBJ2-3; the D call may be TRBD1 or TRBD2 (5 bases each). The CDR3 runs 15 residues. Germline V gene lookup returns CDR1 LGHNA and CDR2 YSLEER. V lost 0 bases to trimming and J lost 0 bases, with 7 bases between them. The CDR3 reads CASSQDWDSTDTQYF. Here the CDR3 DNA reads TGCGCCAGCAGCCAAGATTGGGACAGCACAGATACGCAGTATTTT.

This sequence joins TRBV28 and TRBJ2-5, with D unclear. The germline V gene has CDR1 MDHEN and CDR2 SYDVKM. V was pared by 8 bases and J by 4 bases, with 8 bases between. The CDR3 has 11 amino acids. CDR3 DNA: TGTGCCAGCGGCCTAGGAGAGACCCAGTACTTC. Its translation: CASGLGETQYF.

A note on this clone: A junction end diverges from the germline sequence, so it may reflect a read error. Here the CDR3 reads CASSESSIDTQYF. In DNA, the CDR3 is TGTGCCAGCAGTGAATCTAGCATAGATACGCAGTATTTT. The chain has TRBV2 and TRBJ2-3, with a weak D call TRBD2 (5 bases). CDR1 and CDR2 (germline): SNHLY, FYNNEI. This CDR3 region has 13 residues.

This clone appeared once. V and J are TRBV30 and TRBJ1-6; no firm D call. The CDR3 loop spans 15 amino acids. Between the trimmed V and J ends, which lost 1 base and 0 bases, there was a span of 7 bases. The germline CDR1 and CDR2 sequences are GTSNPN and SVGIG (reference sequence). The CDR3 region is CAWSGLDSYNSPLHF. CDR3 sequence (DNA): TGTGCCTGGAGTGGGCTTGACTCCTATAATTCACCCCTCCACTTT.

This chain joins TRBV30 and TRBJ2-3; D unclear. The ends were cut back, 1 base at V and 0 bases at J, with 11 bases in the middle. Germline CDR1 GTSNPN, CDR2 SVGIG (reference sequence). The CDR3 extends over 15 amino acids. CDR3 sequence reads: CAWSDERHSTDTQYF. In DNA form, the CDR3 reads TGTGCCTGGAGTGATGAGCGCCACAGCACAGATACGCAGTATTTT.

CDR3 DNA: TGTGCCAGCAGCCAGGTTTCAGGGGACACTGAAGCTTTCTTT. The encoded protein is CASSQVSGDTEAFF. This chain joins TRBV7-9 and TRBJ1-1; perhaps TRBD1 as D (6 bases). Germline V gene sequence: CDR1 SEHNR, CDR2 FQNEAQ (reference sequence). The CDR3 consists of 14 residues. V was pared by 5 bases and J by 3 bases, with 13 bases between.

The chain couples TRBV5-6 to TRBJ2-5; 9 bases fit TRBD1. Germline assignment: CDR1 SGHDT and CDR2 YYEEEE. The CDR3 sequence is 16 residues long. The J segment lost 5 bases and the V segment lost 4 bases, leaving 12 bases of the junction unmatched. CDR3 region: CASSPEGTGFLETQYF. The CDR3 region has the DNA TGTGCCAGCAGCCCGGAAGGGACAGGGTTTTTGGAGACCCAGTACTTC.

The chain combines TRBV14 with TRBJ2-5, with TRBD2 matching over 7 bases. CDR1 SGHDN and CDR2 FVKESK come from the germline V gene. The V segment lost 2 bases and the J segment 5 bases; nucleotides outside the gene matches: 8. There are 15 residues in the CDR3. The CDR3, as DNA: TGTGCCAGCAGCCAAATAAGCGGGGTTCGGGAGACCCAGTACTTC. The encoded protein is CASSQISGVRETQYF.

In this sample, this clone turned up once. The rearrangement joins TRBV7-9 to TRBJ2-3; 8 bases match TRBD2. Germline CDR1 and CDR2: SEHNR and FQNEAQ (reference sequence). After removal of 5 bases from V and 0 bases from J, the junction contained 4 bases not matched to a gene. This CDR3 region has 15 residues. Here the CDR3 reads CASSAGRESTDTQYF. The CDR3, as DNA: TGTGCCAGCAGCGCCGGGAGGGAGAGCACAGATACGCAGTATTTT.

The chain's CDR3 is CASSERQQASSGNTIYF. For the CDR3, the DNA is TGTGCCAGCAGTGAGCGGCAGCAGGCCAGCTCTGGAAACACCATATATTTT. This chain uses TRBV2 with TRBJ1-3; D gene uncertain. Germline CDR1 reads SNHLY; CDR2 reads FYNNEI. CDR3 size: 17 residues. Trimming left V 3 bases short and J 0 bases short, with 15 bases between.